Listed here are 29 T cell receptor beta chains from one sample, sequenced in a study of blood T cell repertoires in COVID-19. Using immunoSEQ multiplex PCR, the repertoire was profiled, and TCRdb retains in-frame clones only, with some absent. Here the sample spans approximately 320,000 clones, about nine tenths being singletons. The sequenced material came from PBMCs or T cells enriched from blood (not recorded which). The source is a woman aged 18-30 years who had recovered from COVID-19.

This chain joins TRBV30 and TRBJ1-5; D might be TRBD1 (6 bases). V shed 5 bases and J shed 2 bases, with 25 bases lying between them. The germline CDR1 and CDR2 sequences are GTSNPN and SVGIG (reference sequence). The CDR3 loop spans 18 amino acids. The CDR3 sequence: CAWGTPPYGGPGNQPQHF. CDR3 nucleotides: TGTGCCTGGGGAACCCCACCCTACGGGGGGCCTGGCAATCAGCCCCAGCATTTT. Drawing the rest from reference TRBV30 and TRBJ1-5, the complete variable domain is SQTIHQWPATLVQPVGSPLSLECTVEGTSNPNLYWYRQAAGRGLQLLFYSVGIGQISSEVPQNLSASRPQDRQFILSSKKLLLSDSGFYLCAWGTPPYGGPGNQPQHFGDGTRLSIL.

Only a few counts were recorded for this clone. This chain's CDR3 is CASSQEGRGGVNHEQFF. CDR3 nucleotides: TGCGCCAGCAGCCAAGAAGGCAGAGGGGGGGTTAATCATGAGCAGTTCTTC. J is TRBJ2-1 and V is TRBV4-3; perhaps TRBD2 as D (7 bases). Germline CDR1 and CDR2: LGHNA and YSLEER. This CDR3 contains 17 residues. The ends were cut back, 0 bases at V and 8 bases at J, with 20 bases in the middle.

J is TRBJ2-1 and V is TRBV27; D unresolved. This CDR3 is built from 14 residues. Deletions cut 2 bases from V and 6 bases from J, with 11 bases between. Germline CDR1 and CDR2: MNHEY and SMNVEV (reference sequence). CDR3 region: CASSLGGGFNEQFF. The CDR3 nucleotides are TGTGCCAGCAGTTTAGGTGGCGGATTCAATGAGCAGTTCTTC.

The rearrangement links TRBV6-5 to TRBJ2-3; TRBD2 matches at 7 bases. This CDR3 comprises 15 residues. Germline values: CDR1 MNHEY, CDR2 SVGAGI. With 8 bases clipped from V and 6 bases from J, the junction kept 14 bases outside the gene matches. As DNA, the CDR3 is TGTGCCAGCTCGGGTAGCGGGCCCTGGAGGGATACGCAGTATTTT. Protein product: CASSGSGPWRDTQYF.

The chain employs TRBV7-9 and TRBJ2-3, with unresolved D. The CDR3 sequence is 18 residues long. Looked up from germline, CDR1 is SEHNR and CDR2 is FQNEAQ (reference sequence). Trimming took off 3 bases at V and 0 bases at J, with 19 bases between the two ends. CDR3 DNA sequence: TGTGCCAGCAGCTTCCCGTCACCTTCCGTCGGTAGCACAGATACGCAGTATTTT. This sequence encodes CASSFPSPSVGSTDTQYF.

The V call is TRBV5-5, the J call TRBJ2-1, with a possible D match to TRBD2 (5 bases). V lost 0 bases, J lost 9 bases, and 10 bases lay in between. CDR1 is SGHKS, CDR2 YYEKEE, per germline (reference sequence). The CDR3 covers 13 residues. The CDR3 DNA sequence: TGTGCCAGCAGCTTGGATCTAGCCCGTGAGCAGTTCTTC. Encoded protein: CASSLDLAREQFF.

The chain recombines TRBV5-1 with TRBJ2-1, with D possibly TRBD2 on 5 matching bases. This CDR3 spans 16 amino acids. Trimming took 3 bases from V and 0 from J, leaving 13 bases between them. The germline CDR1 and CDR2 sequences are SGHRS and YFSETQ. Written as DNA, the CDR3 is TGCGCCAGCAGCTGGAGCGGTTATGACTCCTACAATGAGCAGTTCTTC. Encoded protein: CASSWSGYDSYNEQFF.

The chain recombines TRBV7-2 with TRBJ2-5, with TRBD2 matching over 9 bases. This CDR3 region has 18 residues. Germline V gives CDR1 SGHTA, CDR2 FQGNSA. V lost 5 bases to trimming and J lost 3 bases; unmatched junction nucleotides: 16. The CDR3 loop reads CASSGRGVASGVKETQYF. The CDR3 coding sequence is TGTGCCAGCAGCGGTAGGGGGGTGGCTAGCGGGGTTAAAGAGACCCAGTACTTC.

This clone is a singleton in its sample. This chain joins TRBV24-1 and TRBJ1-5; TRBD1 is a possible D gene (6 bases). The CDR3 loop spans 14 amino acids. CDR1 is KGHDR and CDR2 is SFDVKD in the germline V gene. The ends were cut back, 4 bases at V and 2 bases at J, with 8 bases in the middle. CDR3 nucleotide sequence: TGTGCCACCAGTGAAGCAGGGGGCAATCAGCCCCAGCATTTT. Its translation: CATSEAGGNQPQHF.

The sample holds a few counts of this clone. This chain joins TRBV10-3 and TRBJ2-3, with 11 nucleotides matching TRBD2. The germline V gene has CDR1 ENHRY and CDR2 SYGVKD. This CDR3 is 16 amino acids long. V shed 3 bases and J 6 bases; nucleotides not matched to a gene: 8. The DNA of the CDR3 is TGTGCCATCAGTGACTTAGCGGGGGGGCTTGGGGATACGCAGTATTTT. It specifies CAISDLAGGLGDTQYF.

V gene TRBV5-1 combines with J gene TRBJ1-3; 9 positions match TRBD1. The CDR3 is made up of 17 amino acids. With V trimmed by 3 bases and J by 1 base, 8 bases remained unmatched. Germline V gene sequence: CDR1 SGHRS, CDR2 YFSETQ. CDR3 DNA: TGCGCCAGCAGCTCAGGAGACAGGGGGTGGTCTGGAAACACCATATATTTT. Residues: CASSSGDRGWSGNTIYF.

The V gene is TRBV30, the J gene TRBJ1-2, with D perhaps TRBD1 (5 bases). The CDR3 runs 13 residues. Germline CDR1 reads GTSNPN; CDR2 reads SVGIG (reference sequence). Trimming took off 4 bases at V and 8 bases at J, with 17 bases between the two ends. CDR3 coding DNA: TGTGCCTGGATGCCAGACAGATTTGACGGCTACACCTTC. This sequence encodes CAWMPDRFDGYTF.

To note about this clone: One end of the junction fails to match germline, which may point to a read error. The chain recombines TRBV20-1 with TRBJ2-7; TRBD2 matches 7 bases. Germline V gene sequence: CDR1 DFQATT, CDR2 SNEGSKA (reference sequence). The CDR3 extends over 11 amino acids. The CDR3 protein is CSASGVAGVHF. The CDR3 nucleotides are TGCAGTGCTAGCGGGGTGGCGGGGGTCCACTTC.

This chain joins TRBV29-1 and TRBJ1-1; unclear D gene. Germline V gene sequence: CDR1 SQVTM, CDR2 ANQGSEA. The CDR3 is made up of 14 amino acids. Trimming stripped 6 bases from V and 5 bases from J, with 19 bases between. The CDR3 DNA sequence: TGCAGCGTCCATTTCGTTGCAACGGGGACTGAAGCTTTCTTT. Protein product: CSVHFVATGTEAFF.

The rearrangement links TRBV4-2 to TRBJ1-5; tentatively, D is TRBD1 (5 bases). V was cut by 5 bases and J by 3 bases, with 8 bases left in between. Germline V gives CDR1 LGHNA, CDR2 YNFKEQ. The CDR3 is 13 amino acids. The CDR3 loop reads CASSGHSNQPQHF. CDR3 nucleotides: TGTGCCAGCAGCGGACACTCCAATCAGCCCCAGCATTTT.

The chain recombines TRBV4-1 with TRBJ2-3; D perhaps matches TRBD2 (6 bases). V lost 4 bases and J lost 7, with 12 bases in between. The CDR3 covers 13 residues. Germline V lookup: CDR1 MGHRA, CDR2 YSYEKL. DNA of the CDR3: TGCGCCAGCAGCCTCGGGACTGGGAATACGCAGTATTTT. Translation gives CASSLGTGNTQYF.

The chain recombines TRBV6-2 or TRBV6-3 with TRBJ1-4; D gene uncertain. The V end was cut by 6 bases, the J end by 8 bases, with 10 bases between. This CDR3 spans 12 amino acids. Germline V gene data show CDR1 as MNHEY and CDR2 as SVGEGT. The CDR3 here is CASSNPGEKLFF. CDR3 in DNA: TGTGCCAGCAGCAACCCGGGGGAAAAACTGTTTTTT.

The rearrangement uses TRBV6-5 and TRBJ1-2, with 7 bases that match TRBD1. The junction had 5 bases not matched to a gene; V was cut back by 5 bases and J by 2 bases. The CDR3 runs to 14 residues. Germline assignment: CDR1 MNHEY and CDR2 SVGAGI. The CDR3 protein is CASSHRDRNYGYTF. CDR3 sequence (DNA): TGTGCCAGCAGTCATCGGGACAGAAACTATGGCTACACCTTC.

The rearrangement uses TRBV9 and TRBJ2-5; a possible D gene is TRBD2 (7 bases). The V gene lost 6 bases and the J gene lost 0 bases, with 18 bases spanning the gap. Germline V CDR1 and CDR2: SGDLS, YYNGEE. The CDR3 is 16 residues long. CDR3 sequence (DNA): TGTGCCAGCACCAAAAGAAGGGGGGGGCACCAAGAGACCCAGTACTTC. Its protein product is CASTKRRGGHQETQYF.

The chain uses TRBV12-3 or TRBV12-4 and TRBJ2-1; 10 bases align to TRBD2. The CDR3 has 13 residues. Trimming at V came to 7 bases and at J to 8 bases, leaving 5 bases not matched to a gene. CDR3: CASTSGSSYEQFF. The CDR3 DNA reads TGTGCCAGCACTAGCGGGAGTAGTTATGAGCAGTTCTTC.

This rearrangement joins TRBV11-2 to TRBJ1-1; a weak D match, TRBD1 (6 bases). V lost 3 bases to trimming and J lost 0 bases, with 14 bases between them. The CDR3 has 16 residues. Germline CDR1 is SGHAT and CDR2 is FQNNGV. CDR3 bases: TGTGCCAGCAGCTTCAGGAGTCAGGGGATGAACACTGAAGCTTTCTTT. As protein: CASSFRSQGMNTEAFF.

This chain uses TRBV19 with TRBJ2-1; 7 nucleotides line up with TRBD2. J lost 2 bases, V lost 5 bases, and 6 bases had no gene match. Germline V gene sequence: CDR1 LNHDA, CDR2 SQIVND (reference sequence). There are 15 residues in the CDR3. For the CDR3, the DNA is TGTGCCAGTAGTGCGGACGGGGGGACCTACAATGAGCAGTTCTTC. It yields the protein CASSADGGTYNEQFF.

The chain recombines TRBV4-2 with TRBJ2-2; weak D call: TRBD1 (5 bases). CDR3 length equals 14 residues. V was pared by 4 bases and J by 1 base, with 7 bases between. The V gene's germline CDR1 is LGHNA and CDR2 YNFKEQ. The CDR3 reads CASSRQGNTGELFF. The CDR3 region has the DNA TGTGCCAGCAGCCGCCAGGGGAACACCGGGGAGCTGTTTTTT.

This clone was observed a few times. In DNA, the CDR3 is TGTGCCAGCAGCCGTAGACAGGGTAGCACCTATAATTCACCCCTCCACTTT. It yields the protein CASSRRQGSTYNSPLHF. The V and J genes are TRBV6-8 and TRBJ1-6, with TRBD1 identical over 7 bases. The CDR3 length is 17 residues. V dropped 6 bases and J dropped 2; count of bases not matched to a gene: 10. In germline, CDR1 is MNHGY, CDR2 SAAAGT.

The V gene is TRBV10-2, the J gene TRBJ1-2, with 8 nucleotides matching TRBD1. The CDR3 covers 16 residues. From germline, CDR1 is WSHSY and CDR2 SAAADI. Unmatched junction bases numbered 7, after V lost 4 bases and J lost 0 bases. As DNA, the CDR3 is TGCGCCAGCAGTGTACAGGGGGTGCCGACTAACTATGGCTACACCTTC. It translates to CASSVQGVPTNYGYTF.

This sequence joins TRBV5-1 and TRBJ2-1; weak D call: TRBD2 (5 bases). The CDR3 contains 15 residues. The germline gives CDR1 SGHRS, CDR2 YFSETQ. With 6 bases removed from V and 0 bases from J, the gap between germline ends came to 13 bases. CDR3 protein: CASTAERSSYNEQFF. The CDR3 DNA is TGCGCCAGCACCGCCGAGCGGAGCTCCTACAATGAGCAGTTCTTC.

The chain uses TRBV30 and TRBJ1-5; D remains unclear. Trimming shortened V by 2 bases and J by 6 bases, and 11 bases separated the two germline ends. Germline CDR1 reads GTSNPN; CDR2 reads SVGIG (reference sequence). This CDR3 spans 13 amino acids. The CDR3 protein is CAWSPAGSQPQHF. As DNA, the CDR3 is TGTGCCTGGAGTCCCGCGGGGAGTCAGCCCCAGCATTTT.

This chain links TRBV11-2 with TRBJ1-4; 7 bases fit TRBD1. Unmatched junction bases numbered 5, after V lost 5 bases and J lost 5 bases. The germline V gene encodes CDR1 SGHAT and CDR2 FQNNGV. The CDR3 contains 14 residues. CDR3 in amino acids: CASSAQGLNEKLFF. CDR3 DNA sequence: TGTGCCAGCAGCGCACAGGGGCTGAATGAAAAACTGTTTTTT.

The chain links TRBV6-5 to TRBJ2-7; 7 bases fit TRBD1. CDR3 length: 13 residues. Germline CDR1 MNHEY, CDR2 SVGAGI. V lost 6 bases and J lost 6; bases outside the gene matches: 8. The CDR3, as DNA: TGTGCCAGCAGCCAACGACAGGGTCCCGAGCAGTACTTC. Encoded protein: CASSQRQGPEQYF.